The 32 T cell receptor beta chains reported below all come from one sample, sequenced in a study of T cell changes during pregnancy in multiple sclerosis. Libraries were prepared by immunoSEQ multiplex PCR; TCRdb keeps only in-frame clonotypes and omits some of them. The sample has around 52,000 clones, under 95% seen once. The sample was CD4+ T cells from peripheral blood mononuclear cells, taken in the second trimester of pregnancy. The receptors were gathered from a female donor with multiple sclerosis, enrolled in a pregnancy study.

This chain uses TRBV4-1 with TRBJ2-5; 9 nucleotides agree with TRBD2. Looked up from germline, CDR1 is MGHRA and CDR2 is YSYEKL. The V gene end was trimmed by 0 bases and the J gene end by 2 bases; junction bases not matched to a gene: 10. This CDR3 has 18 amino acids. The CDR3 DNA follows: TGCGCCAGCAGCCAAGATCAACTGGGACTAGCACCTCAAGAGACCCAGTACTTC. Its translation is CASSQDQLGLAPQETQYF.

This sequence joins TRBV9 and TRBJ1-1; TRBD1 might be the D (6 bases). The V and J ends lost 1 base and 1 base respectively, with 11 bases between them. This CDR3 spans 15 amino acids. Germline lookup yields CDR1 SGDLS and CDR2 YYNGEE. CDR3 sequence reads: CASSVQGSGNTEAFF. The CDR3 nucleotides read TGTGCCAGCAGCGTACAGGGGTCGGGGAACACTGAAGCTTTCTTT.

In its sample, this clone was seen a few times. This chain links TRBV19 with TRBJ2-1, with 7 bases aligning to TRBD1. After removal of 5 bases from V and 5 bases from J, the junction contained 3 bases not matched to a gene. The CDR3 runs 13 residues. Germline-derived CDR1 and CDR2 are LNHDA and SQIVND (reference sequence). This CDR3 is CASSSQGHNEQFF. CDR3 DNA: TGTGCCAGTAGTTCACAGGGGCACAATGAGCAGTTCTTC.

V and J are TRBV11-2 and TRBJ1-5; 11 nucleotides line up with TRBD1. This CDR3 is 15 amino acids long. The junction had 4 bases not matched to a gene; V was cut back by 4 bases and J by 5 bases. Germline values: CDR1 SGHAT, CDR2 FQNNGV. This CDR3 is CASSSGQGGHQPQHF. CDR3 bases: TGTGCCAGCAGCTCGGGACAGGGGGGGCATCAGCCCCAGCATTTT. Combining the CDR3 with reference TRBV11-2 and TRBJ1-5 gives the whole variable domain EAGVAQSPRYKIIEKRQSVAFWCNPISGHATLYWYQQILGQGPKLLIQFQNNGVVDDSQLPKDRFSAERLKGVDSTLKIQPAKLEDSAVYLCASSSGQGGHQPQHFGDGTRLSIL.

This chain joins TRBV5-4 and TRBJ2-1; 9 positions agree with TRBD2. The V segment lost 3 bases and the J segment 0 bases; nucleotides outside the gene matches: 4. CDR3 length: 16 residues. From germline, CDR1 is SGHNT and CDR2 YYREEE (reference sequence). CDR3 nucleotides: TGTGCCAGCAGCTATTATAGCGGGAGCTCCTACAATGAGCAGTTCTTC. This translates into CASSYYSGSSYNEQFF.

This clone was found once. This sequence joins TRBV15 and TRBJ2-5; no clear D gene. This CDR3 is built from 13 residues. Germline-derived CDR1 and CDR2 are LNHNV and YYDKDF (reference sequence). V was trimmed by 9 bases and J by 6 bases, leaving 17 bases between them. CDR3 DNA: TGTGCCACAAGGAGTGTAGTGAAAAAGACCCAGTACTTC. This encodes CATRSVVKKTQYF.

This sequence joins TRBV6-6 and TRBJ1-2, with a tentative D call TRBD1 (5 bases). Germline lookup yields CDR1 MNHNY and CDR2 SVGAGI (reference sequence). The CDR3 has 13 residues. The V end lost 10 bases, the J end lost 1 base, and 13 bases lay between the germline ends. DNA of the CDR3: TGTGCCATCGCACAAGGGGATAACTATGGCTACACCTTC. Residues: CAIAQGDNYGYTF.

The CDR3 region has the DNA TGCGCCAGCACCCCGACAGGGGGCACTGAAGCTTTCTTT. Encoded protein: CASTPTGGTEAFF. The chain uses TRBV5-1 and TRBJ1-1; 9 bases are shared with TRBD1. Germline loops: CDR1 SGHRS, CDR2 YFSETQ. This CDR3 spans 13 amino acids. V lost 6 bases and J lost 4; bases outside the gene matches: 4.

Only one count was recorded for this clone. The rearrangement uses TRBV6-5 and TRBJ2-7; weak D call: TRBD2 (5 bases). CDR1 and CDR2 (germline): MNHEY, SVGAGI. The germline V and J ends were trimmed by 2 bases and 0 bases, with 11 bases remaining between them. CDR3 length equals 15 residues. The CDR3 loop is CASSYPPDYSYEQYF. The CDR3 DNA reads TGTGCCAGCAGTTACCCACCTGACTACTCCTACGAGCAGTACTTC.

The chain has TRBV28 and TRBJ1-2; 7 bases fit TRBD1. Germline CDR1 is MDHEN and CDR2 is SYDVKM. Trimming cost V 2 bases and J 8 bases; bases outside gene matches: 11. CDR3 size: 15 residues. CDR3 sequence: CASSLPDRSSLGYTF. The CDR3 DNA is TGTGCCAGCAGTTTACCGGACAGGTCCTCTCTCGGCTACACCTTC.

This clone was seen only once. This chain connects TRBV4-2 to TRBJ2-4; 8 bases agree with TRBD2. There are 18 residues in the CDR3. V lost 1 base and J lost 7; bases outside the gene matches: 15. Germline V lookup: CDR1 LGHNA, CDR2 YNFKEQ. The DNA for the CDR3 is TGTGCCAGCAGCCAAGTAAACCGGCTGACTAGCGCCCTTAACATTCAGTACTTC. Its translation is CASSQVNRLTSALNIQYF.

The CDR3 DNA sequence: TGTGCCAGCAGTCACCCCGACAGGGTCAATCAGCCCCAGCATTTT. It encodes CASSHPDRVNQPQHF. V gene TRBV28 combines with J gene TRBJ1-5, with TRBD1 matching over 7 bases. The ends lost 5 bases at V and 3 bases at J; junction bases unmatched: 7. Germline-derived CDR1 and CDR2 are MDHEN and SYDVKM. The CDR3 sequence is 15 residues long.

V usage is TRBV28 and J usage is TRBJ2-7; 9 bases match TRBD1. CDR1 and CDR2 from the germline V gene are MDHEN and SYDVKM. Trimming cost V 4 bases and J 2 bases; bases outside gene matches: 12. This CDR3 contains 17 residues. The CDR3 DNA follows: TGTGCCAGCAGTTCGGCCCATAACAGGGGGCGAACCTACGAGCAGTACTTC. Its translation is CASSSAHNRGRTYEQYF.

The chain employs TRBV10-3 and TRBJ2-3; 11 nucleotides line up with TRBD2. Germline V gene data show CDR1 as ENHRY and CDR2 as SYGVKD. J was trimmed by 2 bases and V by 0 bases; bases with no gene match: 7. CDR3 length: 18 residues. The CDR3 sequence: CAISESPIAGGTTDTQYF. The CDR3 region has the DNA TGTGCCATCAGTGAGTCTCCGATAGCGGGGGGGACCACAGATACGCAGTATTTT.

V and J are TRBV30 and TRBJ2-7; 9 nucleotides agree with TRBD2. The length of the CDR3 is 14 residues. J gave up 2 bases and V 3 bases, and 5 bases lay outside the gene matches. Germline V gene lookup returns CDR1 GTSNPN and CDR2 SVGIG (reference sequence). CDR3 nucleotides: TGTGCCTGGAGGAAGCGGGGGGAAACCTACGAGCAGTACTTC. This sequence encodes CAWRKRGETYEQYF.

The chain combines TRBV7-2 with TRBJ1-5; D remains unclear. This CDR3 comprises 14 residues. CDR1 is SGHTA, CDR2 FQGNSA, per germline. V was cut by 2 bases and J by 4 bases, with 9 bases left in between. The CDR3 sequence: CASSLSRANQPQHF. The DNA of the CDR3 is TGTGCCAGCAGCTTATCGAGAGCAAATCAGCCCCAGCATTTT.

The table lists this clone with a count of one. This chain uses TRBV5-1 with TRBJ2-3; D is possibly TRBD1 (5 bases). The germline V and J ends were trimmed by 4 bases and 2 bases, with 11 bases remaining between them. This CDR3 spans 14 amino acids. Germline V gene lookup returns CDR1 SGHRS and CDR2 YFSETQ. The DNA of the CDR3 is TGCGCCAGCAGCCTGGGGCTCCCCACAGATACGCAGTATTTT. Translation: CASSLGLPTDTQYF.

This chain joins TRBV28 and TRBJ2-2, with TRBD2 as a possible D gene (7 bases). Germline lookup yields CDR1 MDHEN and CDR2 SYDVKM. CDR3 size: 14 residues. Trimming removed 6 bases at V and 5 bases at J, with 13 bases between. CDR3 nucleotides: TGTGCCAGCAGAGGGGGAGGGCCAACCGGGGAGCTGTTTTTT. Amino acid sequence: CASRGGGPTGELFF.

The chain joins TRBV5-4 to TRBJ1-2; no clear D gene. CDR1 is SGHNT, CDR2 YYREEE, per germline (reference sequence). Trimming stripped 0 bases from V and 0 bases from J, with 9 bases between. The length of the CDR3 is 15 residues. CDR3 sequence (DNA): TGTGCCAGCAGCTTGGGGGCAGTTACTAACTATGGCTACACCTTC. Protein product: CASSLGAVTNYGYTF.

The chain is built from TRBV28 and TRBJ1-5, with 8 positions matching TRBD1. CDR1 MDHEN and CDR2 SYDVKM come from the germline V gene. Trimming cost V 3 bases and J 3 bases; bases outside gene matches: 4. CDR3 size: 15 residues. In DNA, the CDR3 is TGTGCCAGCAGTTTCGGGACAGGTGTCAATCAGCCCCAGCATTTT. This translates into CASSFGTGVNQPQHF.

The chain joins TRBV7-8 to TRBJ1-1; D may be TRBD1 (5 bases). The germline CDR1 and CDR2 sequences are SGHVS and FQNEAQ. CDR3 length: 16 amino acids. V lost 1 base to trimming and J lost 4 bases, with 16 bases between them. The CDR3 DNA follows: TGTGCCAGCAGCTTAGTGGCGGGTTCGGGGGGCACTGAAGCTTTCTTT. Its protein product is CASSLVAGSGGTEAFF.

The CDR3 loop reads CASSVDRGAPYGYTF. The CDR3 nucleotides read TGTGCCAGCAGTGTCGACAGGGGTGCTCCCTATGGCTACACCTTC. The chain has TRBV2 and TRBJ1-2, with TRBD1 matching over 8 bases. CDR1 SNHLY and CDR2 FYNNEI come from the germline V gene. V lost 4 bases, J lost 4 bases, and 8 bases stayed unmatched. This CDR3 comprises 15 residues.

V and J are TRBV5-1 and TRBJ2-7; D is perhaps TRBD2 (5 bases). The CDR3 covers 17 residues. Germline V CDR1 and CDR2: SGHRS, YFSETQ. The V end lost 1 base, the J end lost 3 bases, and 20 bases lay between the germline ends. CDR3 bases: TGCGCCAGCAGCTTGCGAGGAGGAGGTAACACCTACTACGAGCAGTACTTC. Protein product: CASSLRGGGNTYYEQYF.

The rearrangement uses TRBV4-2 and TRBJ1-3; tentative D call: TRBD1 (5 bases). Per the germline V gene, CDR1 is LGHNA and CDR2 is YNFKEQ. This CDR3 region has 16 residues. Deletions cut 0 bases from V and 4 bases from J, with 13 bases between. CDR3 sequence (DNA): TGTGCCAGCAGCCAAGATGGGACTGAGCCGGGAAACACCATATATTTT. Its protein product is CASSQDGTEPGNTIYF.

This clone was counted between two and nine times. CDR3 nucleotides: TGTGCCTCAATCCGAGGGAACGAGCAGTACTTC. It encodes CASIRGNEQYF. The chain recombines TRBV7-9 with TRBJ2-7; a weak D match, TRBD2 (5 bases). The germline V gene encodes CDR1 SEHNR and CDR2 FQNEAQ (reference sequence). The CDR3 runs to 11 residues. The V end lost 11 bases, the J end lost 5 bases, and 13 bases lay between the germline ends.

The gene calls are TRBV4-2 and TRBJ1-3; perhaps TRBD1 as D (5 bases). Germline loops: CDR1 LGHNA, CDR2 YNFKEQ. V lost 0 bases, J lost 3 bases, and 9 bases lay in between. The CDR3 is 15 amino acids. CDR3 coding DNA: TGTGCCAGCAGCCAAGAATCGGGGGTTGGAAACACCATATATTTT. Protein sequence: CASSQESGVGNTIYF.

V is TRBV5-1 and J is TRBJ2-7; tentative D call: TRBD1 (5 bases). CDR1 is SGHRS, CDR2 YFSETQ, per germline. The V gene lost 3 bases and the J gene lost 4 bases, with 11 bases spanning the gap. The CDR3 is 13 amino acids. The CDR3 sequence: CASSSRVSYEQYF. The CDR3 DNA reads as TGCGCCAGCAGCTCCAGGGTCTCTTACGAGCAGTACTTC.

V is TRBV6-4 and J is TRBJ2-1; TRBD2 might be the D (6 bases). V was pared by 2 bases and J by 8 bases, with 16 bases between. Germline CDR1 MRHNA, CDR2 SNTAGT. CDR3 size: 15 residues. The CDR3 protein is CASSDEVASVHEQFF. DNA of the CDR3: TGTGCCAGCAGTGACGAGGTTGCTAGCGTCCATGAGCAGTTCTTC.

The chain recombines TRBV5-1 with TRBJ2-7; TRBD2 matches at 11 bases. Germline loops: CDR1 SGHRS, CDR2 YFSETQ. This CDR3 has 16 residues. The V and J ends lost 5 bases and 0 bases, in that order; junction bases with no gene match: 7. Here the CDR3 reads CASSLSGGVSSYEQYF. The DNA for the CDR3 is TGCGCCAGCAGTCTTAGCGGGGGGGTAAGCTCCTACGAGCAGTACTTC.

The chain carries TRBV28 and TRBJ2-3, with TRBD2 as a possible D gene (6 bases). Between the trimmed V and J ends, which lost 4 bases and 4 bases, there was a span of 6 bases. Per the germline V gene, CDR1 is MDHEN and CDR2 is SYDVKM. CDR3 length equals 12 residues. CDR3: CASSSGADTQYF. The CDR3 DNA reads as TGTGCCAGCAGTTCGGGAGCAGATACGCAGTATTTT.

V and J are TRBV19 and TRBJ1-5, with unresolved D. Trimming stripped 3 bases from V and 3 bases from J, with 9 bases between. The V gene's germline CDR1 is LNHDA and CDR2 SQIVND (reference sequence). The CDR3 has 14 amino acids. DNA for the CDR3: TGTGCCAGTAGTATCTCTCGGGACAATCAGCCCCAGCATTTT. Its protein is CASSISRDNQPQHF.

For the CDR3, the DNA is TGTGCCAGTAGTATAGCGCTAGCGCTGCACACAGATACGCAGTATTTT. Translated: CASSIALALHTDTQYF. The chain joins TRBV19 to TRBJ2-3; D is possibly TRBD2 (6 bases). Trimming stripped 1 base from V and 2 bases from J, with 13 bases between. Per germline, CDR1 LNHDA and CDR2 SQIVND (reference sequence). The CDR3 consists of 16 residues. The whole variable domain, remainder taken from reference TRBV19 and TRBJ2-3, is DGGITQSPKYLFRKEGQNVTLSCEQNLNHDAMYWYRQDPGQGLRLIYYSQIVNDFQKGDIAEGYSVSREKKESFPLTVTSAQKNPTAFYLCASSIALALHTDTQYFGPGTRLTVL.